This T cell receptor (beta chain) was sequenced for a study of vaccination effects on CD4 cells after COVID-19. Profiled with immunoSEQ multiplex PCR; TCRdb holds only in-frame clones, not every one. Among tens of thousands of clones listed, about four fifths were seen once. ViraFEST expansion of antigen-specific CD4+ T cells with viral peptide pools preceded sequencing. Following a 10-day culture, CD4+ T cells were purified. Between March and December 2020, the person had a SARS-CoV-2 infection that PCR confirmed. Remarks on this clone: Its antigen is unidentified.

The CDR3 is 15 amino acids. V lost 4 bases and J 0 bases, leaving 12 bases between the germline ends. Germline CDR1 and CDR2: SGHRS and YFSETQ. The receptor's source is a human donor who had a prior SARS-CoV-2 infection. Source: CD4+ T cells from PBMCs cultured with a peptide pool, taken before COVID-19 vaccination. V usage is TRBV5-1 and J usage is TRBJ2-3; no clear D. This CDR3 reads CASSPILSSTDTQYF. The CDR3 region has the DNA TGCGCCAGCAGCCCGATCCTGAGTAGCACAGATACGCAGTATTTT.